The source of this TCR beta chain is a study of blood T cell repertoires in COVID-19. Study information: From T cells, B-cell-depleted T cells, or PBMCs came the material, which was cDNA or gDNA.

All enrollees were roughly 18 to 89 years old and from 25 or so US areas. Researchers sorted participants into cohorts using their self-reported clinical history. The CDR3 has 13 amino acids. Trimming took off 0 bases at V and 4 bases at J, with 6 bases between the two ends. CDR1 and CDR2 from the germline V gene are LGHDT and YNNKEL (reference sequence). This clone was seen only once. As originally analysed: It was from reference gene primer amplification that nucleated cell counts were estimated. Using immunoSEQ multiplex PCR, the repertoire was profiled, and TCRdb retains in-frame clones only, with some absent. Clone size and the V and J calls come from that table; the DNA yielded D and trimming. In the table there are under 200,000 clones, roughly four fifths of which are singletons.

The chain employs TRBV3-1 (or the pseudogene TRBV3-2) and TRBJ1-2; D call uncertain. The sample was PBMCs or T cells enriched from blood (not recorded which). The source is a middle-aged man who had recovered from COVID-19. The CDR3 DNA follows: TGTGCCAGCAGCCAAGATTACGGCTATGGCTACACCTTC. Translated, it gives CASSQDYGYGYTF.